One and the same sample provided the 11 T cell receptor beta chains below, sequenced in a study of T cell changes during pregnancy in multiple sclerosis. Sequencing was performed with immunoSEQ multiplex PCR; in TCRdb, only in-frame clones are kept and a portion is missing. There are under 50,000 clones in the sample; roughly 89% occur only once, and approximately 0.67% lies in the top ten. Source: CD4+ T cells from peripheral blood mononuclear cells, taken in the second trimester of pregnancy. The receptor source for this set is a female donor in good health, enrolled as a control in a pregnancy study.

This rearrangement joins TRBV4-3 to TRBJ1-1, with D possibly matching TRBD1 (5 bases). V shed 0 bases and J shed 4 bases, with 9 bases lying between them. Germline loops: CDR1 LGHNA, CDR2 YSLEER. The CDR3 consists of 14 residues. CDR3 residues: CASSQDGAATEAFF. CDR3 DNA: TGCGCCAGCAGCCAAGATGGGGCGGCCACTGAAGCTTTCTTT.

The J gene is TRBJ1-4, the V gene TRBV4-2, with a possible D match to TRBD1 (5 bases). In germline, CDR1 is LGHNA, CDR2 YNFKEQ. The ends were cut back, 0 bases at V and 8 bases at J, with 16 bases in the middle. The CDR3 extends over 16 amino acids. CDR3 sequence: CASSQDRGRSWEKLFF. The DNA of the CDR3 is TGTGCCAGCAGCCAAGATAGGGGCCGATCGTGGGAAAAACTGTTTTTT.

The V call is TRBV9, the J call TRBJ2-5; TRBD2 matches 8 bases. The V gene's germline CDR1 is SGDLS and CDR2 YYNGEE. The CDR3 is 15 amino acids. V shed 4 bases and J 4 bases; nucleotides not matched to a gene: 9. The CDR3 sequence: CASSPPGLDRETQYF. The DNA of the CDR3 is TGTGCCAGCAGCCCACCGGGACTAGATCGAGAGACCCAGTACTTC.

The CDR3 DNA sequence: TGCGCCAGCAGCCTCCTGGGGGGGACTGTTGTAGATACGCAGTATTTT. Its protein is CASSLLGGTVVDTQYF. The chain uses TRBV4-1 and TRBJ2-3, with 7 bases fitting TRBD2. The germline V gene has CDR1 MGHRA and CDR2 YSYEKL. V shed 4 bases and J 5 bases; nucleotides not matched to a gene: 12. The length of the CDR3 is 16 residues.

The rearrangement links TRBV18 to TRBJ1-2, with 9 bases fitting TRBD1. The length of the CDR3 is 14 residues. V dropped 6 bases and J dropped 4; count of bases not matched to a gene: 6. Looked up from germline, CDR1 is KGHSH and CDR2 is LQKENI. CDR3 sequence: CASSAGQGTYGYTF. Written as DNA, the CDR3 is TGTGCCAGCTCCGCAGGACAGGGGACCTATGGCTACACCTTC.

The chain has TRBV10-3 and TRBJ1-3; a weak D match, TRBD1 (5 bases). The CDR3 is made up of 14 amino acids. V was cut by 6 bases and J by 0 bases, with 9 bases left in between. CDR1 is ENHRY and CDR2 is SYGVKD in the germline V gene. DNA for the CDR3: TGTGCCATCAGGGGGGACTTCTCTGGAAACACCATATATTTT. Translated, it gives CAIRGDFSGNTIYF.

CDR3 sequence (DNA): TGTGCCAGCAGCTCGGGCGGGTCCTTCTCCTACGAGCAGTACTTC. This gives the protein CASSSGGSFSYEQYF. The chain recombines TRBV7-2 with TRBJ2-7, with D possibly TRBD2 on 5 matching bases. The ends were cut back, 4 bases at V and 0 bases at J, with 13 bases in the middle. CDR3 length equals 15 residues. CDR1 SGHTA and CDR2 FQGNSA come from the germline V gene.

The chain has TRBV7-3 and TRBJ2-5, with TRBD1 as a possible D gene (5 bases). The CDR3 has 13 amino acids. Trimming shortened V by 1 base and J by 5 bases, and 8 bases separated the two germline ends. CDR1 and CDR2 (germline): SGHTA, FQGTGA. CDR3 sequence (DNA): TGTGCCAGCAGCTTAAGGGGCTACGAGACCCAGTACTTC. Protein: CASSLRGYETQYF.

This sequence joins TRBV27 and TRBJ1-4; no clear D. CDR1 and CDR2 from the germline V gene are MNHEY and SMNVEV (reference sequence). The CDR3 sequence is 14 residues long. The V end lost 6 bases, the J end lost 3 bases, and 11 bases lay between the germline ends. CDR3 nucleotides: TGTGCCAGCAGACGAACCCAGGCTAATGAAAAACTGTTTTTT. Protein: CASRRTQANEKLFF.

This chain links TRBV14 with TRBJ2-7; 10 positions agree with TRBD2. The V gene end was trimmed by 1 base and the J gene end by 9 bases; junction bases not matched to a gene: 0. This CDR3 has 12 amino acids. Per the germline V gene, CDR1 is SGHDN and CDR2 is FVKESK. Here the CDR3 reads CASSQVAGGQYF. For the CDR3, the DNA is TGTGCCAGCAGCCAAGTAGCGGGGGGGCAGTACTTC.

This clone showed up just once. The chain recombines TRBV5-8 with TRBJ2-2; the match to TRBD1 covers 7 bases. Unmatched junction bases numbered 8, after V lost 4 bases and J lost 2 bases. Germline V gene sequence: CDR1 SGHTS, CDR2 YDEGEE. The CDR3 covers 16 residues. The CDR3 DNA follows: TGTGCCAGCAGCCCTCGCACAGGGGTTAACACCGGGGAGCTGTTTTTT. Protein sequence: CASSPRTGVNTGELFF.